The following is a T cell receptor beta chain sequence with its context. Antigen specificity is unknown. One junction end does not reproduce the germline sequence, and a read error may be involved. This entry belongs to a study of tumor-infiltrating lymphocytes in primary liver carcinoma. Whole-study context: Each participant had primary liver carcinoma, and surgical resection was the treatment.

TCR beta cDNA was prepared out of roughly 490 ng total RNA by means of a constant-region primer. A slightly modified ARM-PCR protocol with three nested multiplex PCR rounds produced these TCR beta libraries. Primers for the first two PCR rounds were TRBV1-TRBV30 forward primers and a C-beta reverse primer (around 10 cycles per round). Each CDR3 protein gets one entry after TCRdb re-called the multiplex PCR reads with MiXCR. The sample shows 310,000 or so distinct CDR3 sequences, approximately 54% of them seen only once. Germline DNA was also extracted, with blood RNA taken from unsorted whole blood. Patients had chronic HBV infection and were treatment-naive. Germline V CDR1 and CDR2: SGHVS, FQNEAQ. The CDR3 runs to 16 residues. Study observations and caveats: The bulk unsorted samples meant that CD4+ and CD8+ repertoires went uncompared.

The V call is TRBV7-8, the J call TRBJ1-1, with a weak D call TRBD1 (6 bases). The sequence came from a woman aged 25 to 39 with primary liver carcinoma and hepatitis B virus infection. Sequenced: peripheral blood. DNA of the CDR3: TGTGCCAGCAGCTTAGAACAGGGTGGGCGGAACACTGAAGCTTCCTTT. Protein: CASSLEQGGRNTEASF.